This TCR beta chain was recovered during a study of regulatory T cells in long-lasting Graves disease (TCRdb year 2021). Regarding the study in general: Patients with newly diagnosed Graves' disease had been on antithyroid drugs for under 3 months. Persistent Graves' disease patients were compared with newly diagnosed Graves' disease patients by peripheral blood TCR sequencing and RNA sequencing. The study was registered as a clinical trial and conducted in China. TCR sequencing covered roughly 13 persistent and some 20 newly diagnosed Graves' disease patients, about 35 samples in total. The study at large found these results: Persistent disease showed preferential use of TRBV28, TRBJ1-2 and TRBJ2-5, whereas newly diagnosed disease favored TRBV20-1 and TRBJ2-1. As a limitation, the authors acknowledged that the small sample size may reduce accuracy. Sequencing and analysis were restricted to the TCR beta chain. Lower TCR Shannon entropy and fewer highly expanded clones were observed in persistent Graves' disease patients than in newly diagnosed patients, which suggested clonal expansion. More public clonotypes were shared among persistent patients (around 2,600) than among newly diagnosed patients (966). Because the primary lesion, thyroid tissue, could not be accessed, the study looked at peripheral blood alone.

The method was multiplex PCR. TCRdb names Illumina HiSeq 4000 as the instrument used. iRepertoire HTBI primers and Arm-PCR amplification of CDR3 regions were used to construct TCR beta libraries. Before sequencing, the PCR products underwent gel purification. Turning to the authors' computational methods: Gene usage analysis of CDR3 amino acid clonotypes relied on the 60 to 65 TRBV and 13 to 15 TRBJ segments identified across samples. COPE and FqMerger were used to merge filtered high-quality paired reads into contigs. BLAST was used to align contigs to IMGT TRBV, TRBD and TRBJ reference genes, and CDR3 was defined according to IMGT. Clonotypes above 0.1% frequency were classified as highly expanded clones. Shannon entropy was used to measure repertoire diversity, and the Gini coefficient was used to measure V-J evenness. Clonotypes shared by more than one individual were considered public. The public reads were reprocessed in TCRdb via fastp at Q25 and MiXCR, keeping in-frame beta chains. One record per CDR3 amino acid sequence lists the most common genes and DNA. TCRdb's processing, not the authors' own work, is the source of the V and J calls. The sample has over 500,000 distinct CDR3 sequences on record, under 20% of them singletons. The biggest ten clones account for 15% to 20% of the sample.

The time point label for this specimen denotes: newly diagnosed GD, antithyroid drugs for less than 3 months. For both TCR sequencing and RNA sequencing, RNA was extracted from PBMCs using TRIzol. Graves' disease was diagnosed according to American Thyroid Association guidelines. The patients came from an endocrinology department in Xi'an, China. Each patient gave approximately 10 milliliters of peripheral blood, collected in an EDTA anticoagulant tube. Ficoll Paque Plus density gradient separation was used to isolate PBMCs, and no additional T cell sorting was done. RNA quality was checked with an Agilent 2100 Bioanalyzer and agarose gel, and concentration with a NanoDrop 2000. In this sample, this clonotype turned up a few times. No cognate antigen has been identified for it. Base qualities are not provided; no much larger clone lies one nucleotide away. The germline V gene (reference sequence) gives CDR1 as LNHDA and CDR2 as SQIVND. The CDR3 sequence holds 15 residues, the cysteine and phenylalanine included. Of the read, only the CDR3 DNA is kept; its 45 bases are in frame from base 1. At the junction V is shortened by 6 bases and J by 5 bases; bases outside the gene matches: 8.

These same data were also listed under a study on T cells in Graves' hyperthyroidism and ophthalmopathy. The second study's paper adds: Graves' hyperthyroidism was defined as stable when no progression to ophthalmopathy occurred over 18 months of follow-up. Hyperthyroidism patients were newly diagnosed, with disease duration under 2 months, and aged 18 to 65 years. The study excluded patients with uncontrolled infections, other autoimmune diseases, pregnancy or lactation. Diagnoses were established on the basis of clinical symptoms, serum thyroxine and TRAb, thyroid ultrasound, and orbital computed tomography. For the first round of RT-PCR on the TCR CDR3, the HTBI primer set was used together with the Qiagen OneStep RT-PCR kit. Most expanded thyroid clonotypes (frequency above 0.001) were also detected in blood, suggesting blood repertoires may reflect thyroid immune responses. Ophthalmopathy was separated from stable hyperthyroidism by a 13 V-J signature model, with around 88% sensitivity and about 81% specificity obtained in cross-validation and 80%/75% obtained in testing. In validation, the model predicted progression to ophthalmopathy a median of approximately 6.3 months before onset, with around 70% sensitivity and about 72% specificity. TCR V-J signatures able to tell the groups apart were searched for in a discovery cohort of 90 to 100 patients, of whom roughly 42 had Graves' ophthalmopathy and around 58 had stable Graves' hyperthyroidism. Whether ophthalmopathy could be predicted prospectively was tested in an independent validation cohort made up of roughly 20 hyperthyroidism patients plus 17 patients who later progressed to ophthalmopathy. The 100 discovery patients were divided at random into training and test sets in a 7:3 ratio. The study also compared thyroid tissue and blood T-cell repertoires from roughly six Graves' hyperthyroidism patients. Following sampling, methimazole starting at 30 mg daily was given to hyperthyroidism patients, and high-dose intravenous methylprednisolone was given to ophthalmopathy patients. Libraries were constructed in a second round of multiplex PCR, after which size selection and purification were carried out. Paired-end sequencing of the libraries was performed with 100 bp reads on an Illumina HiSeq2000. Raw data were processed with SOAPnuke, discarding reads with adapters, uncalled bases, mean Phred below 15, or no exact constant-primer or identifier match. COPE v1.2.5 was used to merge high-quality paired reads, and clonotypes were defined as unique nucleotide sequences. MiTCR v1.1 was used to align the clonotypes against IMGT TRBV, TRBD and TRBJ reference segments. The analysis was restricted to V-J combinations with a frequency above 0.0001, which together covered 99.2% of the repertoires. A TCS score was defined as the ratio between F50 (clonal expansion) and ExV (chaos), using BLOSUM62-based TCRdist between CDR3 peptides within each V-J. Welch's t-statistics and random forest reduced around 510 V-J features to roughly 13, which were used in a naive Bayes classifier (R e1071). Sample size was not statistically predetermined, and investigators were not blinded to group allocation. The paper reports TCR Vbeta CDR3 sequencing of more than 120 peripheral blood samples: 43 ophthalmopathy, under 80 hyperthyroidism and about 17 progressor patients.

The rearranged segments are TRBV19 and TRBJ2-7; 12 bases in between match TRBD2. The starting material was peripheral blood mononuclear cells (PBMCs), obtained at new diagnosis, from a patient treated with antithyroid drugs. The sequence derives from a woman younger than 45 with Graves disease. Donor details come from another sample of the same person, matched by shared clones. The CDR3 has the sequence CASSPGLAGRNEQYF. The nucleotide sequence is TGTGCCAGTAGCCCCGGACTAGCGGGAAGGAACGAGCAGTACTTC. Beyond the CDR3, the reference TRBV19 and TRBJ2-7 genes provide the residues; the full variable domain reads: DGGITQSPKYLFRKEGQNVTLSCEQNLNHDAMYWYRQDPGQGLRLIYYSQIVNDFQKGDIAEGYSVSREKKESFPLTVTSAQKNPTAFYLCASSPGLAGRNEQYFGPGTRLTVT.